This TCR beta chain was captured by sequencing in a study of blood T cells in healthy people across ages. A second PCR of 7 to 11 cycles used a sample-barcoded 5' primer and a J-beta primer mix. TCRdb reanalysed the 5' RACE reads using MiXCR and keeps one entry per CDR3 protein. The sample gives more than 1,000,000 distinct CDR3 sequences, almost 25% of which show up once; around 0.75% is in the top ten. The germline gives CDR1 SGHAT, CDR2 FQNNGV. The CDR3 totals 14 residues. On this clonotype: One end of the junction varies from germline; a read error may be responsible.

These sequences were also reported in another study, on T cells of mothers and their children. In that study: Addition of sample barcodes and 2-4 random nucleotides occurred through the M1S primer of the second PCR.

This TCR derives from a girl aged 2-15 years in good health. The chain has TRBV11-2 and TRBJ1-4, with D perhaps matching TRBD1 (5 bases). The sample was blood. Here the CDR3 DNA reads TGTGTCAGCAGCTCGGGACCGGCGAATGAAAAACTGTTTTTT. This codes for CVSSSGPANEKLFF.